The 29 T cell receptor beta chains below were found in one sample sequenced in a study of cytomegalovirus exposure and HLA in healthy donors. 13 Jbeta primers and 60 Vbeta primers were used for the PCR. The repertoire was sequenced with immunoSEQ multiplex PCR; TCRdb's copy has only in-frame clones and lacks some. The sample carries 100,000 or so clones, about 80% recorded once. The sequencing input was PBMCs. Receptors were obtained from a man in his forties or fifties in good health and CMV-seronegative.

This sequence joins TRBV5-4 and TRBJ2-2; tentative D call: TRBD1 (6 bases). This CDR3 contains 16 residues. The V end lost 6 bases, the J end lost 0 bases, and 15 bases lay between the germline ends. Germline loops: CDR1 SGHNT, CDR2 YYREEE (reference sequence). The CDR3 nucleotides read TGTGCCAGCAAGCTAACAGGGATCGCGAACACCGGGGAGCTGTTTTTT. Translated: CASKLTGIANTGELFF.

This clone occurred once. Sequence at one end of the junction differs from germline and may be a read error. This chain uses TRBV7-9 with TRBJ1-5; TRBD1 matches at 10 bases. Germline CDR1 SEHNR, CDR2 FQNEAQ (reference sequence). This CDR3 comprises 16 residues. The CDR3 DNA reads TGTTCCAGCAGCTTGGCCCGGGACAGGGGATATCAGCCCCAGCATTTT. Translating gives CSSSLARDRGYQPQHF.

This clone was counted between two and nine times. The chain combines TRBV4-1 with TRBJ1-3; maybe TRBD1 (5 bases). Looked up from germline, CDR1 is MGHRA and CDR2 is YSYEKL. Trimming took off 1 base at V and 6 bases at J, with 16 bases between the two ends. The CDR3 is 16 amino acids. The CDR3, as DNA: TGCGCCAGCAGCCAAGCACCAGGGTCGGCGGAAAACACCATATATTTT. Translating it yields CASSQAPGSAENTIYF.

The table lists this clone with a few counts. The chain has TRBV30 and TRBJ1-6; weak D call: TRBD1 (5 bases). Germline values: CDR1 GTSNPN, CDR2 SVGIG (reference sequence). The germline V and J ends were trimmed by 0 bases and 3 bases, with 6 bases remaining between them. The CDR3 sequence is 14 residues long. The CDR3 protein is CAWSVGGYNSPLHF. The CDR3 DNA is TGTGCCTGGAGTGTCGGGGGCTATAATTCACCCCTCCACTTT.

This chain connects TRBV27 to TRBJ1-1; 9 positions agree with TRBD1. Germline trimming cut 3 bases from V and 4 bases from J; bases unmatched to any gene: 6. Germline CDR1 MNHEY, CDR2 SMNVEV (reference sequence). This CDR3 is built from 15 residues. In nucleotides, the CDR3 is TGTGCCAGCAGTTTGCCGGGACAGGGAATCACTGAAGCTTTCTTT. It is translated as CASSLPGQGITEAFF.

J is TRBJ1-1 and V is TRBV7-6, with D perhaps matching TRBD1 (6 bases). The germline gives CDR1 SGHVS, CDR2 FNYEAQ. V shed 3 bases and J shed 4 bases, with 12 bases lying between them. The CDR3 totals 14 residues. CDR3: CASSLTGGVTEAFF. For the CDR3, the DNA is TGTGCCAGCAGCTTGACAGGTGGCGTCACTGAAGCTTTCTTT.

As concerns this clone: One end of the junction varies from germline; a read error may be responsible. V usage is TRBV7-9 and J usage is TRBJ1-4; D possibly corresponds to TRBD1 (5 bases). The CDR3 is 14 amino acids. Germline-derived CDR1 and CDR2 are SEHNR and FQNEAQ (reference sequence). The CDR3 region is CSSSRGRGLEKLFF. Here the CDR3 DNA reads TGTTCCAGCAGCAGAGGGAGGGGCCTTGAAAAACTGTTTTTT.

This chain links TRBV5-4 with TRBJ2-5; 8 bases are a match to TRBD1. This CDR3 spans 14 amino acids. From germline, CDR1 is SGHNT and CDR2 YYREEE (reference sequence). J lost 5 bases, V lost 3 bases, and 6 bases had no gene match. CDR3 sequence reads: CASSSQGAAETQYF. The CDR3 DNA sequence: TGTGCCAGCAGCTCCCAGGGGGCCGCGGAGACCCAGTACTTC. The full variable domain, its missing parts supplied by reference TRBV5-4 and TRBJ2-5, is ETGVTQSPTHLIKTRGQQVTLRCSSQSGHNTVSWYQQALGQGPQFIFQYYREEENGRGNFPPRFSGLQFPNYSSELNVNALELDDSALYLCASSSQGAAETQYFGPGTRLLVL.

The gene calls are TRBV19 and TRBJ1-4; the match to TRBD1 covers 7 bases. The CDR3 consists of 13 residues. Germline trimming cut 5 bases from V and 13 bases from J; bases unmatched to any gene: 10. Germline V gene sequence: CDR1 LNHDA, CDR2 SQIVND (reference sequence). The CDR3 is CASSPQQGRVLFF. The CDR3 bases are TGTGCCAGTAGTCCCCAACAGGGGAGAGTACTGTTTTTT.

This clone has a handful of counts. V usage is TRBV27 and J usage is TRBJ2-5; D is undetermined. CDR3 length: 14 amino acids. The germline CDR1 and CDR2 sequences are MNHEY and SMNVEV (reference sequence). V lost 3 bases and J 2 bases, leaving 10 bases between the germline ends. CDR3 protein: CASSLGRPQETQYF. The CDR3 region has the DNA TGTGCCAGCAGTTTGGGCAGGCCTCAAGAGACCCAGTACTTC.

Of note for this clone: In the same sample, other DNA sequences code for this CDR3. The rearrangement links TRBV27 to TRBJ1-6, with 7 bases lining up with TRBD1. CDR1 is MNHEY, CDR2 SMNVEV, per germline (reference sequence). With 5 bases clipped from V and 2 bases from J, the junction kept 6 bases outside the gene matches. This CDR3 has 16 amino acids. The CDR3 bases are TGTGCCAGCAGTGCCCCGACAGGGCCCTATAATTCACCCCTCCACTTT. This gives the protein CASSAPTGPYNSPLHF.

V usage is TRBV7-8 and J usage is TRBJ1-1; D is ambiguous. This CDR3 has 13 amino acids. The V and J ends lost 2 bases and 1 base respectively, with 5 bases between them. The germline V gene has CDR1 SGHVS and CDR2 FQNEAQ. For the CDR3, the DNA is TGTGCCAGCAGCTTACAACAGAACACTGAAGCTTTCTTT. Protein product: CASSLQQNTEAFF.

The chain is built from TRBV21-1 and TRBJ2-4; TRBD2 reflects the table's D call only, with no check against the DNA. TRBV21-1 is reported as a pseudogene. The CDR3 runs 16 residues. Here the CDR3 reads CASSSRRRLNKNIQYF. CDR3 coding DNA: TGTGCCAGCAGCTCCAGACGGAGGCTAAACAAAAACATTCAGTACTTC.

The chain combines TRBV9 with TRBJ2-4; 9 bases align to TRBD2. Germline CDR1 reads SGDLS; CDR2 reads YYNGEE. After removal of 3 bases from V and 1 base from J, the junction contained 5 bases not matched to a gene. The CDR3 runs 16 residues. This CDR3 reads CASSAERGVAKNIQYF. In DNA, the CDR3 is TGTGCCAGCAGCGCCGAGCGGGGGGTCGCCAAAAACATTCAGTACTTC.

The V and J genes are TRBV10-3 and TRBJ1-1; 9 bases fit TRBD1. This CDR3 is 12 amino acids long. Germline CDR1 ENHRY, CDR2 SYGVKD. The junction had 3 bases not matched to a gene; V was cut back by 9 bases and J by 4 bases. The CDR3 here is CAITGGGTEAFF. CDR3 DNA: TGTGCCATTACAGGGGGCGGCACTGAAGCTTTCTTT.

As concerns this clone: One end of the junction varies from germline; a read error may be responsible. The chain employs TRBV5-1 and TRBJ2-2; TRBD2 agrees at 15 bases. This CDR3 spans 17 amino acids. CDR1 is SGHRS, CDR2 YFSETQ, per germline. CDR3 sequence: CASSLGLAGGRTGELFF. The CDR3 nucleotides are TGCGCCAGCAGTTTGGGACTAGCGGGGGGCCGAACAGGGGAGCTGTTTTTT. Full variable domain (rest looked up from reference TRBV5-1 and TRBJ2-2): KAGVTQTPRYLIKTRGQQVTLSCSPISGHRSVSWYQQTPGQGLQFLFEYFSETQRNKGNFPGRFSGRQFSNSRSEMNVSTLELGDSALYLCASSLGLAGGRTGELFFGEGSRLTVL.

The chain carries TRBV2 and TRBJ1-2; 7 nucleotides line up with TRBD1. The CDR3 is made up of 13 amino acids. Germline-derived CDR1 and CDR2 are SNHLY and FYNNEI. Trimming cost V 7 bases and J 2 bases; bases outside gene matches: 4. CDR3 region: CASIIQGNYGYTF. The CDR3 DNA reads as TGTGCCAGCATAATACAGGGGAACTATGGCTACACCTTC.

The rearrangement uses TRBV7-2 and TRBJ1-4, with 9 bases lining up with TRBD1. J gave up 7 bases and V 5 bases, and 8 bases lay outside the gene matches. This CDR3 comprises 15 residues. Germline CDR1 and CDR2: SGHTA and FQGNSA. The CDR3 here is CASSPPGQGGEKLFF. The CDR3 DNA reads TGTGCCAGCAGCCCGCCGGGACAGGGAGGTGAAAAACTGTTTTTT.

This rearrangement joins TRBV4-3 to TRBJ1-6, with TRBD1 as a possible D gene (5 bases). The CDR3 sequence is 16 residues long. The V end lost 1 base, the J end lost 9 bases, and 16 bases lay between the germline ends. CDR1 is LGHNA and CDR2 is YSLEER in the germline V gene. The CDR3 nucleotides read TGCGCCAGCAGCCAAGGCGCCCGGGGGGAAGGTTCACCCCTCCACTTT. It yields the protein CASSQGARGEGSPLHF.

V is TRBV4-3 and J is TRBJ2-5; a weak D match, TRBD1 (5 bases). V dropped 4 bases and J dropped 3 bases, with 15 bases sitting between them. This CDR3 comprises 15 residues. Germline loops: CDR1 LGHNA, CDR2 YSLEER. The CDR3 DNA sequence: TGCGCCAGCAGCCCCGAATTCCAAGGGGAAGAGACCCAGTACTTC. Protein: CASSPEFQGEETQYF.

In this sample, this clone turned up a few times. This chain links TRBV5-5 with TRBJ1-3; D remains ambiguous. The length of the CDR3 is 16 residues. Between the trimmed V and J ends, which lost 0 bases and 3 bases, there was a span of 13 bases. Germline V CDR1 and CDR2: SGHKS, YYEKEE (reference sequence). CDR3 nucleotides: TGTGCCAGCAGCTTGGCCGATTTCGCGATTGGAAACACCATATATTTT. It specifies CASSLADFAIGNTIYF.

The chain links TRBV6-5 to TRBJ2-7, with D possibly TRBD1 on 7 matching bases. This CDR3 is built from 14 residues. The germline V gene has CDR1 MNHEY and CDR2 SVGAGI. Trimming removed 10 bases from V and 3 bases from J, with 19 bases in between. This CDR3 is CATGIRQGGYEQYF. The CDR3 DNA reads TGTGCCACCGGGATAAGACAGGGAGGCTACGAGCAGTACTTC.

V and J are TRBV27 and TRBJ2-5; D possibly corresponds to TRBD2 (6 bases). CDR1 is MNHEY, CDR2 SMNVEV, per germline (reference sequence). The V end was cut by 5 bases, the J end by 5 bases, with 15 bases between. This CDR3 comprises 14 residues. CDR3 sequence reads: CASSLQRVPETQYF. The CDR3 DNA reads TGTGCCAGCAGTCTGCAGCGGGTTCCGGAGACCCAGTACTTC.

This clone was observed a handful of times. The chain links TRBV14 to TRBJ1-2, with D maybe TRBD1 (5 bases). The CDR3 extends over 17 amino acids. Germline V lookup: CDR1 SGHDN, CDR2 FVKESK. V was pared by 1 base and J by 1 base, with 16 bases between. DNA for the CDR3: TGTGCCAGCAGCCAAGGTGTAGGCAGGGCGAATAACTATGGCTACACCTTC. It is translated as CASSQGVGRANNYGYTF.

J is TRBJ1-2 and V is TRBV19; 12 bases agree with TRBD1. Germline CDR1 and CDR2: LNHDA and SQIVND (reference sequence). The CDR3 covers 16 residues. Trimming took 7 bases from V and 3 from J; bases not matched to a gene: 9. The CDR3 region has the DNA TGTGCCAGTACCTCGATCGGGACAGGGGGCCACTATGGCTACACCTTC. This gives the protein CASTSIGTGGHYGYTF.

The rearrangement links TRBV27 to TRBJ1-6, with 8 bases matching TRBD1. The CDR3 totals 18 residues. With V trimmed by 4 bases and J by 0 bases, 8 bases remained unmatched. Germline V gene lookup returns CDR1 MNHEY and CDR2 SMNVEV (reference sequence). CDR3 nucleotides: TGTGCCAGCAGTTCCTGGGCCACAGGGGGCTCCTATAATTCACCCCTCCACTTT. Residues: CASSSWATGGSYNSPLHF.

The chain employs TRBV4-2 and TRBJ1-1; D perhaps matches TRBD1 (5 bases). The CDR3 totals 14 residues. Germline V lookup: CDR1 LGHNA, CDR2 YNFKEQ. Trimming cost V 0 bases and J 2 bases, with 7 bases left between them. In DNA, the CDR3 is TGTGCCAGCAGCCAAGACGACAGTAACACTGAAGCTTTCTTT. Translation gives CASSQDDSNTEAFF.

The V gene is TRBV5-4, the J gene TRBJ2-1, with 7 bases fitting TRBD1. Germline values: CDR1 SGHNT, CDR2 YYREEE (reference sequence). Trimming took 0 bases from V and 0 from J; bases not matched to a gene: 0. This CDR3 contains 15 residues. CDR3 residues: CASSLGTGSYNEQFF. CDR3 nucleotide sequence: TGTGCCAGCAGCTTGGGGACAGGCTCCTACAATGAGCAGTTCTTC. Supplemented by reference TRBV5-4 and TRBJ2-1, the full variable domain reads ETGVTQSPTHLIKTRGQQVTLRCSSQSGHNTVSWYQQALGQGPQFIFQYYREEENGRGNFPPRFSGLQFPNYSSELNVNALELDDSALYLCASSLGTGSYNEQFFGPGTRLTVL.

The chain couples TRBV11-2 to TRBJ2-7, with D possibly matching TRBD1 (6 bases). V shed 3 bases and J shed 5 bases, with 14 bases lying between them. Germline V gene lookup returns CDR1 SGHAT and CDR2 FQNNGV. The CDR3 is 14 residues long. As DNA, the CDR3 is TGTGCCAGCAGCTTTTCCACAGGGAAGAACGAGCAGTACGTC. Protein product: CASSFSTGKNEQYV.